This T cell receptor (beta chain) appears in the sequencing data of a study of T cells after posttransplantation cyclophosphamide. This CDR3 has 16 residues. The V and J ends lost 5 bases and 5 bases respectively, with 18 bases between them. Germline assignment: CDR1 SGHAT and CDR2 FQNNGV. This clone was observed many times. The antigen is unknown. Only in-frame clones appear in the TCRdb table, and some are missing; sequencing was by immunoSEQ multiplex PCR. The sample holds over 20,000 clones, and no clone turns up only once. General study findings and limits: Recipient CMV seropositivity and CMV reactivation strongly tracked TRB clonality.

V usage is TRBV11-2 and J usage is TRBJ2-2; possibly TRBD2 for D (5 bases). Specimen: PBMCs. This TCR came from a man aged 45-60 years in good health, CMV-negative, and a related stem cell transplant donor. Here the CDR3 reads CASSLRGASGTGELFF. For the CDR3, the DNA is TGTGCCAGCAGCCTTCGGGGAGCCAGTGGAACCGGGGAGCTGTTTTTT.